This TCR beta chain was sequenced for a study of T cells in Graves' hyperthyroidism and ophthalmopathy. Study results and caveats: Among thyroid clonotypes expanded above 0.001, most also appeared in blood.

The CDR3 has 13 amino acids. Germline-derived CDR1 and CDR2 are LNHDA and SQIVND (reference sequence). Deletions cut 4 bases from V and 10 bases from J, with 14 bases between. Template material for amplifying TCR beta CDR3 regions consisted of RNA transcripts. First-round RT-PCR of the TCR CDR3 relied on the HTBI primer set. Using its own MiXCR run on the multiplex PCR reads, TCRdb lists one record per CDR3 protein. The table includes under 350,000 distinct CDR3 sequences, roughly 18% detected once. Comments on this clonotype: The antigen remains undetermined.

What was sequenced was blood. The origin of this receptor is a woman in her fifties or sixties with Graves' hyperthyroidism. The V gene is TRBV19, the J gene TRBJ2-4, with a possible D match to TRBD1 (6 bases). DNA of the CDR3: TGTGCCAGTAGTACGGGACATAAAGGAATTCAGTACTTC. It encodes CASSTGHKGIQYF.